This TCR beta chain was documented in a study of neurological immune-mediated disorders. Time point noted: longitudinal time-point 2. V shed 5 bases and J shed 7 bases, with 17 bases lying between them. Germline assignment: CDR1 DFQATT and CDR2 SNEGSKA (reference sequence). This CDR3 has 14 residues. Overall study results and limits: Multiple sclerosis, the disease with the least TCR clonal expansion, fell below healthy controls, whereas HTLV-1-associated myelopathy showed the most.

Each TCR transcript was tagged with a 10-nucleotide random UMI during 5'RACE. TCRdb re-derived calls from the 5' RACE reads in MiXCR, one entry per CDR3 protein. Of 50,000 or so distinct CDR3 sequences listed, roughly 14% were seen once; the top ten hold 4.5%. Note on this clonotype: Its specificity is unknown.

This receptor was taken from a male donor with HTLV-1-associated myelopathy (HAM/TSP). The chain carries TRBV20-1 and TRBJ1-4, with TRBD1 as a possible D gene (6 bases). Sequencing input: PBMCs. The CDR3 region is CSAEYRDGGEKLFF. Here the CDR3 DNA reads TGCAGTGCTGAATACAGGGATGGGGGTGAAAAACTGTTTTTT.